This entry features one T cell receptor (beta chain) sequence. Method: immunoSEQ multiplex PCR; TCRdb's copy keeps in-frame clones and lacks some. Among around 130,000 clones listed, around nine tenths were seen once. The source of the sample is a study of control samples from healthy donors and cancer patients. V lost 4 bases and J lost 6, with 13 bases in between. From germline, CDR1 is SGHTA and CDR2 FQGTGA. The CDR3 is 13 amino acids. The source of this sequence is a man aged 50-60 years with head and neck cancer. This rearrangement joins TRBV7-3 to TRBJ2-7; tentatively, D is TRBD2 (6 bases). Material: PBMCs. Here the CDR3 reads CASSSATSSEQYF. CDR3 nucleotides: TGTGCCAGCAGCTCCGCGACTAGTTCCGAGCAGTACTTC.